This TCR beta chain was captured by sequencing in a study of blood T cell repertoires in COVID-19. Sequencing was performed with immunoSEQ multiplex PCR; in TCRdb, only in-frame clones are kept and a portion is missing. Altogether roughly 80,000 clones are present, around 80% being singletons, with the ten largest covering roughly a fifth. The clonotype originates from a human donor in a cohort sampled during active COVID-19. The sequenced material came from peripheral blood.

CDR3 bases: TGTGCCAGCAGTTTGCGGTTCAATTTAGCGGCCGACAATGAGCAGTTCTTC. This sequence encodes CASSLRFNLAADNEQFF. The V and J genes are TRBV2 and TRBJ2-1, with D tentatively TRBD2 (6 bases). Germline CDR1 is SNHLY and CDR2 is FYNNEI. V lost 5 bases and J 5 bases, leaving 22 bases between the germline ends. CDR3 length: 17 residues.